The T cell receptor (beta chain) described here comes from a study of blood T cell repertoires in COVID-19. Study at large: COVID-19 samples collected from the United States, Italy and Spain covered acute and convalescent phases. From T cells, B-cell-depleted T cells, or PBMCs came the material, which was cDNA or gDNA.

Germline assignment: CDR1 LGHDT and CDR2 YNNKEL (reference sequence). The CDR3 length is 14 residues. Trimming took 5 bases from V and 8 from J; bases not matched to a gene: 5. TCRdb keeps only in-frame clones here, not all; method: immunoSEQ multiplex PCR. Among fewer than 100,000 clones listed, 75% to 85% were seen once. The sample consisted of peripheral blood. The clonotype was recovered from a woman aged 70 to 79 with acute or convalescent COVID-19. V and J are TRBV3-1 (or the pseudogene TRBV3-2) and TRBJ2-1; 11 bases fit TRBD2. The CDR3: CASSSTSGSHEQFF. The DNA for the CDR3 is TGTGCCAGCAGCTCTACTAGCGGGAGCCATGAGCAGTTCTTC.